A single sample is the source of the 32 T cell receptor beta chains below, sequenced in a study of regulatory T cells in long-lasting Graves disease. Documented time point: newly diagnosed GD, antithyroid drugs for less than 3 months. PBMC-extracted RNA yielded the TCR library. Arm-PCR of CDR3 regions with iRepertoire HTBI primers generated TCR beta libraries. MiXCR, run by TCRdb on the multiplex PCR reads, gives a single entry per CDR3 protein. Among hundreds of thousands of distinct CDR3 sequences, approximately 15% were seen once, and the ten largest hold 30%. The same sample was also studied in work on T cells in Graves' hyperthyroidism and ophthalmopathy.

Sequencing was performed on peripheral blood mononuclear cells (PBMCs), taken at new diagnosis, from a patient treated with antithyroid drugs. Source of these receptors: a man aged 35 to 55 with Graves disease.

A few counts support this clonotype. The CDR3 coding sequence is TGTGCCAGCAGCCCGACCGGGAAGGGGGCCCCCTCGGCAGATACGCAGTATTTT. Encoded protein: CASSPTGKGAPSADTQYF. V usage is TRBV3-1 and J usage is TRBJ2-3; 7 bases are shared with TRBD1. There are 18 residues in the CDR3. The germline gives CDR1 LGHDT, CDR2 YNNKEL (reference sequence). V lost 4 bases, J lost 4 bases, and 17 bases stayed unmatched.

This clonotype has more than one count but fewer than ten. This chain uses TRBV4-2 with TRBJ2-2; unclear D gene. Trimming left V 1 base short and J 1 base short, with 10 bases between. The germline CDR1 and CDR2 sequences are LGHNA and YNFKEQ. CDR3 length: 16 amino acids. In DNA, the CDR3 is TGTGCCAGCAGCCAAGGTCGGTTAGGGAACACCGGGGAGCTGTTTTTT. Protein product: CASSQGRLGNTGELFF.

This clonotype was recorded many times. This chain links TRBV7-9 with TRBJ2-1; D is possibly TRBD2 (6 bases). This CDR3 is 20 amino acids long. The V gene lost 5 bases and the J gene lost 4 bases, with 30 bases spanning the gap. CDR1 and CDR2 (germline): SEHNR, FQNEAQ (reference sequence). In nucleotides, the CDR3 is TGTGCCAGCAGCCCAACCGGACTACCACTTCCCTTACAGCCGTACAATGAGCAGTTCTTC. Protein sequence: CASSPTGLPLPLQPYNEQFF.

About this clonotype itself: This clone may be a read error of a much larger clone one base away. The CDR3 DNA reads TGTGCCAGCTCACCATCCAAGGACCCTGAAGCTCTCTTT. This translates into CASSPSKDPEALF. The chain joins TRBV18 to TRBJ1-1; D gene unclear. The CDR3 totals 13 residues. Germline V gives CDR1 KGHSH, CDR2 LQKENI. The variable domain in full, completed from reference TRBV18 and TRBJ1-1, reads NAGVMQNPRHLVRRRGQEARLRCSPMKGHSHVYWYRQLPEEGLKFMVYLQKENIIDESGMPKERFSAEFPKEGPSILRIQQVVRGDSAAYFCASSPSKDPEALFGQGTRLTVV.

This clonotype has only a few counts. V gene TRBV7-9 combines with J gene TRBJ2-7, with D possibly being TRBD1 (6 bases). Germline V lookup: CDR1 SEHNR, CDR2 FQNEAQ (reference sequence). The CDR3 spans 14 residues. Trimming pared 5 bases from V and 8 bases from J, leaving 19 bases between. The CDR3 loop is CASSDISTGNQQYF. The CDR3 bases are TGTGCCAGCAGCGACATCTCAACAGGGAACCAGCAGTACTTC.

This clonotype was recorded many times. The chain is built from TRBV5-1 and TRBJ1-6; TRBD1 matches 7 bases. V lost 4 bases, J lost 7 bases, and 11 bases stayed unmatched. CDR3 length: 16 amino acids. Looked up from germline, CDR1 is SGHRS and CDR2 is YFSETQ. CDR3 protein: CASSILTGTANSPLHF. CDR3 bases: TGCGCCAGCAGCATTCTTACCGGGACAGCAAATTCACCCCTCCACTTT. Supplemented by reference TRBV5-1 and TRBJ1-6, the full variable domain reads KAGVTQTPRYLIKTRGQQVTLSCSPISGHRSVSWYQQTPGQGLQFLFEYFSETQRNKGNFPGRFSGRQFSNSRSEMNVSTLELGDSALYLCASSILTGTANSPLHFGNGTRLTVT.

This clonotype was recorded at least ten times. This chain joins TRBV2 and TRBJ2-2, with D maybe TRBD1 (7 bases). Germline loops: CDR1 SNHLY, CDR2 FYNNEI. Trimming stripped 2 bases from V and 6 bases from J, with 22 bases between. CDR3 length: 18 residues. The CDR3 nucleotides are TGTGCCAGCAGTGAACGATTATGGACAGGCGGGGATGCCGGGGAGCTGTTTTTT. Translation gives CASSERLWTGGDAGELFF.

In this sample, this clonotype turned up many times. This CDR3 reads CSARVAGTDTQYF. As DNA, the CDR3 is TGCAGTGCTAGAGTGGCTGGCACAGATACGCAGTATTTT. V usage is TRBV20-1 and J usage is TRBJ2-3; D unresolved. The CDR3 extends over 13 amino acids. Trimming cost V 1 base and J 1 base, with 6 bases left between them. Per germline, CDR1 DFQATT and CDR2 SNEGSKA (reference sequence).

On this clonotype: Only one base separates this from a far larger clonotype, so it likely reflects a read error. This rearrangement joins TRBV2 to TRBJ2-7; D is uncertain. The germline gives CDR1 SNHLY, CDR2 FYNNEI. Trimming pared 8 bases from V and 7 bases from J, leaving 15 bases between. There are 12 residues in the CDR3. CDR3 amino acids: CASSKGGNEQYF. Here the CDR3 DNA reads TGTGCCAGCTCCAAAGGTGGCAATGAGCAGTACTTC. Full variable domain (remainder filled in from reference TRBV2 and TRBJ2-7): EPEVTQTPSHQVTQMGQEVILRCVPISNHLYFYWYRQILGQKVEFLVSFYNNEISEKSEIFDDQFSVERPDGSNFTLKIRSTKLEDSAMYFCASSKGGNEQYFGPGTRLTVT.

This clonotype showed up just a few times. This chain uses TRBV2 with TRBJ1-5; D not certain. The V gene lost 4 bases and the J gene lost 5 bases, with 6 bases spanning the gap. The CDR3 has 12 residues. The germline V gene encodes CDR1 SNHLY and CDR2 FYNNEI. CDR3 region: CASSADHQPQHF. The CDR3 DNA reads as TGTGCCAGCAGTGCAGACCATCAGCCCCAGCATTTT.

Worth noting for this clonotype: This may be a read error, as it is one base from a much larger clone. The CDR3 DNA sequence: TGTGCCAGCAGTTTTCGGGACATGAGCTCCTACGAGCAGTTCTTC. It codes for CASSFRDMSSYEQFF. The chain joins TRBV28 to TRBJ2-1; the D gene is possibly TRBD1 (6 bases). The CDR3 covers 15 residues. With 3 bases removed from V and 10 bases from J, the gap between germline ends came to 19 bases. Germline V gene sequence: CDR1 MDHEN, CDR2 SYDVKM.

This clonotype was detected ten times or more. The rearrangement links TRBV30 to TRBJ2-3; D gene unclear. Germline V gene lookup returns CDR1 GTSNPN and CDR2 SVGIG (reference sequence). The V and J ends lost 4 bases and 6 bases respectively, with 17 bases between them. The CDR3 totals 14 residues. CDR3: CAWTHGSFRDTQYF. The CDR3 nucleotides read TGTGCCTGGACCCACGGCTCATTTAGGGATACGCAGTATTTT.

This clonotype was seen only a few times. CDR3: CASGSAARSGRTMDYTF. The CDR3 bases are TGCGCCAGCGGCTCAGCTGCTAGGTCAGGCAGGACTATGGACTACACCTTC. V gene TRBV5-1 combines with J gene TRBJ1-2, with D unresolved. Germline-derived CDR1 and CDR2 are SGHRS and YFSETQ. V gave up 7 bases and J gave up 10 bases, with 32 bases separating them. The CDR3 runs to 17 residues. Drawing the rest from reference TRBV5-1 and TRBJ1-2, the complete variable domain is KAGVTQTPRYLIKTRGQQVTLSCSPISGHRSVSWYQQTPGQGLQFLFEYFSETQRNKGNFPGRFSGRQFSNSRSEMNVSTLELGDSALYLCASGSAARSGRTMDYTFGSGTRLTVV.

This clonotype was detected ten times or more. The V gene is TRBV7-7, the J gene TRBJ2-5, with no clear D. CDR1 and CDR2 from the germline V gene are SSHAT and FNYEAQ (reference sequence). This CDR3 has 14 amino acids. Trimming shortened V by 2 bases and J by 2 bases, and 9 bases separated the two germline ends. The CDR3 bases are TGTGCCAGCAGCTTATTGGGGAAACAAGAGACCCAGTACTTC. This translates into CASSLLGKQETQYF.

There are a few counts of this clonotype. Only one base separates this from a far larger clonotype, so it likely reflects a read error. The V gene is TRBV6-1, the J gene TRBJ2-7; maybe TRBD1 (6 bases). The CDR3 is 13 residues long. CDR1 is MNHNS, CDR2 SASEGT, per germline. V was pared by 6 bases and J by 2 bases, with 11 bases between. CDR3 loop: CASRATGTYEQYF. CDR3 DNA: TGTGCCAGCAGAGCGACAGGTACCTACGAGCAGTACTTC.

J is TRBJ2-5 and V is TRBV7-2, with a possible D match to TRBD2 (6 bases). CDR1 SGHTA and CDR2 FQGNSA come from the germline V gene. This CDR3 is built from 13 residues. V lost 5 bases and J lost 5, with 12 bases in between. In DNA form, the CDR3 reads TGTGCCAGCAGCCGGGACTTAACTGAGACCCAGTACTTC. The encoded protein is CASSRDLTETQYF.

This clonotype was counted many times. The rearrangement links TRBV6-1 to TRBJ1-4; no firm D call. This CDR3 has 14 residues. V was cut by 2 bases and J by 3 bases, with 7 bases left in between. Germline assignment: CDR1 MNHNS and CDR2 SASEGT. As DNA, the CDR3 is TGTGCCAGCAGTGAAAAGCGCGCTAATGAAAAACTGTTTTTT. Protein: CASSEKRANEKLFF.

This clonotype was observed at least ten times. The chain employs TRBV7-2 and TRBJ2-3; TRBD2 matches 11 bases. V lost 1 base and J lost 6; bases outside the gene matches: 3. The CDR3 sequence is 15 residues long. Germline lookup yields CDR1 SGHTA and CDR2 FQGNSA. The CDR3 is CASSLEGTSGDTQYF. The CDR3 DNA reads as TGTGCCAGCAGCTTAGAAGGGACTAGCGGCGATACGCAGTATTTT.

The V and J genes are TRBV3-1 and TRBJ2-5; D may be TRBD1 (6 bases). CDR3 length: 14 amino acids. V shed 4 bases and J shed 1 base, with 10 bases lying between them. Per germline, CDR1 LGHDT and CDR2 YNNKEL (reference sequence). The CDR3 DNA is TGTGCCAGCAGCCGACAGGTTGGCCAAGAGACCCAGTACTTC. Translating gives CASSRQVGQETQYF.

This clonotype was recorded at least ten times. This chain links TRBV6-2 or TRBV6-3 with TRBJ2-3; TRBD2 aligns across 10 bases. The germline CDR1 and CDR2 sequences are MNHEY and SVGEGT. The CDR3 consists of 15 residues. With 0 bases clipped from V and 8 bases from J, the junction kept 5 bases outside the gene matches. CDR3 DNA sequence: TGTGCCAGCAGTTACTCTTCAGCGGGGGGGGCTACGCAGTATTTT. This encodes CASSYSSAGGATQYF.

In its sample, this clonotype was seen many times. The genes are TRBV24-1 and TRBJ1-1; D gene unclear. V lost 6 bases to trimming and J lost 2 bases, with 15 bases between them. CDR1 and CDR2 (germline): KGHDR, SFDVKD. This CDR3 contains 15 residues. The CDR3 loop is CATSNSGEGNTEAFF. CDR3 DNA: TGTGCCACCAGTAATTCCGGGGAAGGTAACACTGAAGCTTTCTTT.

J is TRBJ2-1 and V is TRBV27; 9 bases are a match to TRBD2. The CDR3 is 16 amino acids. V shed 4 bases and J 3 bases; nucleotides not matched to a gene: 7. CDR1 is MNHEY and CDR2 is SMNVEV in the germline V gene (reference sequence). The DNA for the CDR3 is TGTGCCAGCAGTTCAAGGGTGACTAGCGGCTACAATGAGCAGTTCTTC. Encoded protein: CASSSRVTSGYNEQFF.

To note about this clonotype: This sequence may be a read error, since a much larger clone differs from it by one base. The CDR3 nucleotides are TGTGCCAGCAGGGGACAGGGGGCCCACAATGAGCAGTACTTC. Translated: CASRGQGAHNEQYF. The genes are TRBV2 and TRBJ2-7; 12 nucleotides match TRBD1. CDR1 SNHLY and CDR2 FYNNEI come from the germline V gene. Losses at the gene ends were 6 bases for V and 7 bases for J; bases not matched to a gene: 7. The length of the CDR3 is 14 residues.

The chain recombines TRBV7-9 with TRBJ2-3, with D perhaps TRBD1 (6 bases). In germline, CDR1 is SEHNR, CDR2 FQNEAQ (reference sequence). V was trimmed by 5 bases and J by 2 bases, leaving 20 bases between them. This CDR3 contains 17 residues. Written as DNA, the CDR3 is TGTGCCAGCAGCCAAGATGGTAGGGGACACCTCACAGATACGCAGTATTTT. This encodes CASSQDGRGHLTDTQYF.

This chain connects TRBV20-1 to TRBJ1-1, with D perhaps matching TRBD1 (6 bases). Germline CDR1 reads DFQATT; CDR2 reads SNEGSKA (reference sequence). V lost 6 bases to trimming and J lost 4 bases, with 18 bases between them. The CDR3 has 14 residues. CDR3 coding DNA: TGCAGTGCCCCTCAGGGGCTAGGAGGCACTGAAGCTTTCTTT. Protein sequence: CSAPQGLGGTEAFF.

The table lists this clonotype with many counts. This chain uses TRBV10-3 with TRBJ2-1; 9 nucleotides agree with TRBD2. Germline V gene data show CDR1 as ENHRY and CDR2 as SYGVKD. J lost 4 bases, V lost 6 bases, and 10 bases had no gene match. This CDR3 is 16 amino acids long. The CDR3 nucleotides read TGTGCCATCAGCGCAGCGGGGGGCAAGGGGTACAATGAGCAGTTCTTC. It yields the protein CAISAAGGKGYNEQFF.

This clonotype was detected ten times or more. V usage is TRBV3-1 and J usage is TRBJ2-5; D remains unclear. The V gene's germline CDR1 is LGHDT and CDR2 YNNKEL (reference sequence). V was cut by 5 bases and J by 4 bases, with 20 bases left in between. This CDR3 region has 16 residues. The CDR3 bases are TGTGCCAGCAGCAAAAGACGGGCTCACTCCAGAGAGACCCAGTACTTC. This sequence encodes CASSKRRAHSRETQYF.

This clonotype showed up just a few times. Given a much more abundant clone one base away, this may be a read error. The chain recombines TRBV11-2 with TRBJ1-1; D is ambiguous. Germline values: CDR1 SGHAT, CDR2 FQNNGV. The CDR3 has 12 residues. CDR3 loop: CASVPLNTEALF. The CDR3 bases are TGTGCCAGCGTTCCCCTGAACACTGAAGCTCTCTTT.

The sample holds many counts of this clonotype. The chain is built from TRBV4-1 and TRBJ2-7, with D perhaps being TRBD1 or TRBD2 (5 bases each). This CDR3 has 13 amino acids. Per the germline V gene, CDR1 is MGHRA and CDR2 is YSYEKL. V dropped 8 bases and J dropped 0 bases, with 11 bases sitting between them. CDR3 amino acids: CASAGTDSYEQYF. CDR3 nucleotide sequence: TGCGCCAGCGCTGGGACGGACTCCTACGAGCAGTACTTC.

As regards this clonotype: A read error may produce the germline difference seen at one junction end. This CDR3 reads CASSLGDIEVGF. The CDR3 DNA is TGTGCCAGCAGTTTAGGAGACATCGAGGTCGGCTTC. The rearrangement links TRBV12-3 or TRBV12-4 to TRBJ2-7; unclear D gene. The length of the CDR3 is 12 residues.

At least ten counts were recorded for this clonotype. The chain is built from TRBV5-1 and TRBJ2-7; D uncertain. V was clipped by 0 bases and J by 4 bases, with 11 bases between them. Germline loops: CDR1 SGHRS, CDR2 YFSETQ. This CDR3 is 14 amino acids long. The CDR3 region has the DNA TGCGCCAGCAGCTTGGACTTCAGGATATACGAGCAGTACTTC. Its protein product is CASSLDFRIYEQYF. The complete variable domain, with remaining parts taken from reference TRBV5-1 and TRBJ2-7, reads KAGVTQTPRYLIKTRGQQVTLSCSPISGHRSVSWYQQTPGQGLQFLFEYFSETQRNKGNFPGRFSGRQFSNSRSEMNVSTLELGDSALYLCASSLDFRIYEQYFGPGTRLTVT.

This clonotype has only a few counts. The junction departs from the called germline gene at one end, perhaps through a read error. V and J are TRBV7-3 and TRBJ2-1, with 7 bases identical to TRBD2. Matching the DNA end better, TRBJ2-5 makes the J call doubtful. Germline V CDR1 and CDR2: SGHTA, FQGTGA. CDR3 length: 15 residues. The CDR3 loop is CASSQELRGGETQYF. The CDR3 nucleotides read TGCGCCAGCAGCCAAGAATTGCGGGGAGGGGAGACCCAGTACTTC.